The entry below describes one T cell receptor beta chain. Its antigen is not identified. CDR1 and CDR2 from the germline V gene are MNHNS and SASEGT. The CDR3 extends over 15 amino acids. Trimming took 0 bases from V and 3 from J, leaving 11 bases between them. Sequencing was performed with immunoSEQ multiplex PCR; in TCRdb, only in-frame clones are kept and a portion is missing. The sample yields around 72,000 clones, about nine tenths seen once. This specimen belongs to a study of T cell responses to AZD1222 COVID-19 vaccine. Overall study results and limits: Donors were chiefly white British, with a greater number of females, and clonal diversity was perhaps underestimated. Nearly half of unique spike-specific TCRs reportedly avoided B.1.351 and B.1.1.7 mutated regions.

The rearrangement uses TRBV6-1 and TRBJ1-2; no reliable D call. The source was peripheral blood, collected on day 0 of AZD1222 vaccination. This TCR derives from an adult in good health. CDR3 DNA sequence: TGTGCCAGCAGTGAAGCCCCCCAGTCTTACTATGGCTACACCTTC. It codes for CASSEAPQSYYGYTF.